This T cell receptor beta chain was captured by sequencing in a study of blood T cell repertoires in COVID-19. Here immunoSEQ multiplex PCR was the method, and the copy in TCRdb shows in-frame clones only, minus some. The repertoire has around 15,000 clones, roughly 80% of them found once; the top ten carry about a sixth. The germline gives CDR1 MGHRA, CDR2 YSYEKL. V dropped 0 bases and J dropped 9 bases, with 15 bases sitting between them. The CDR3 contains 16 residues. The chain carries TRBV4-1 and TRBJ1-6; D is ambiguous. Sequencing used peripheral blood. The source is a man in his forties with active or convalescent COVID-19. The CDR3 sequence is CASSQDTGLAFSPLHF. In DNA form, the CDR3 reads TGCGCCAGCAGCCAAGATACGGGGTTGGCATTTTCACCCCTCCACTTT.